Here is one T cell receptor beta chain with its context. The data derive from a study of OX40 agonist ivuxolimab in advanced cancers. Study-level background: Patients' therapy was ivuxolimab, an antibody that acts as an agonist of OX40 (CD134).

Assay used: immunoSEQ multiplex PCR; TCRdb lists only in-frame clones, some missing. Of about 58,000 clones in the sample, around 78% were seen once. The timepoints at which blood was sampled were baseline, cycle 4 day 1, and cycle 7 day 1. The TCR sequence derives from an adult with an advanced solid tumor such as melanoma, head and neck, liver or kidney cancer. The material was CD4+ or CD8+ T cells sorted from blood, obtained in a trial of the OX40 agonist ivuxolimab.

In DNA, the CDR3 is TGTGCCAGCAGCCCTCTTCCGGGACAGGCATACAACTATGGCTACACCTTC. Its translation is CASSPLPGQAYNYGYTF. The chain joins TRBV27 to TRBJ1-2; TRBD1 agrees at 8 bases. With 6 bases clipped from V and 2 bases from J, the junction kept 14 bases outside the gene matches. In germline, CDR1 is MNHEY, CDR2 SMNVEV (reference sequence). The CDR3 totals 17 residues.